This TCR beta chain was obtained from a study of blood T cell repertoires in COVID-19. Assignment of participants to cohorts was predicated upon participant-reported clinical history. The assay was immunoSEQ multiplex PCR, and TCRdb's table has in-frame clones only and misses some. This table holds 300,000 or so clones, roughly nine tenths found once. Germline CDR1 and CDR2: SGHRS and YFSETQ. This CDR3 is 15 amino acids long. V lost 0 bases, J lost 0 bases, and 8 bases lay in between. The chain employs TRBV5-1 and TRBJ2-3; D is possibly TRBD1 (6 bases). Source material: PBMCs or T cells enriched from blood (not recorded which). This TCR came from a woman under 40 who had recovered from COVID-19. CDR3 sequence reads: CASSLDRVSTDTQYF. The CDR3 DNA is TGCGCCAGCAGCTTGGACAGGGTCAGCACAGATACGCAGTATTTT.